The following is a TCR beta chain sequence with its context. Its cognate antigen is unknown. The data derive from a study of shared clonotypes between healthy human individuals. Overall study: Donors had three CD4 naive, three CD4 memory, two CD8 naive and one CD8 memory plate apiece. General study points: Tissue TCR repertoires likely differ from these blood-only repertoires. Naive CD4 clonotype sharing across several donors was around 5.5%.

V was trimmed by 1 base and J by 4 bases, leaving 12 bases between them. CDR3 length: 15 residues. Germline V gene data show CDR1 as MDHEN and CDR2 as SYDVKM. The authors' processing: Junction-only sequences produced by ImmunoSEQ had no quality scores, so filtering differed. Data came from immunoSEQ multiplex PCR; TCRdb stores just in-frame clones and leaves some out. The D gene and trimming were derived from the DNA, and the V and J assignments and clone size from that table. There are some 580,000 clones in the sample; roughly 98% occur only once, and approximately 0.3% lies in the top ten. CD8 cells regarded as naive lacked CD45RO, were positively chosen for CCR7, and omitted terminally differentiated effector memory CD45RA+ cells.

The specimen sequenced was naive CD8+ T cells sorted from blood. V gene TRBV28 combines with J gene TRBJ2-3; D not resolved. This TCR derives from a man younger than 45 in good health. This CDR3 reads CASSLYIGRPDTQYF. CDR3 DNA sequence: TGTGCCAGCAGTTTATATATCGGGCGTCCAGATACGCAGTATTTT.